The sequence of this T cell receptor (beta chain) was determined in a study of post-analysis software for immune sequencing data. About the research overall: Disease courses included relapsing-remitting, secondary progressive and progressive-relapsing multiple sclerosis.

This CDR3 region has 16 residues. Germline V gene lookup returns CDR1 SGDLS and CDR2 YYNGEE. V lost 4 bases and J 0 bases, leaving 16 bases between the germline ends. Study observations and caveats: Samples sharing a preparation batch grouped tightly together when assessed by F measure. Four or five TRBV segments, including TRBV5-6, TRBV5-1 and TRBV20-1, were more frequent in patients than controls. Multiple sclerosis patients had significantly lower normalized Chao1 diversity than controls.

As regards this clonotype: The antigen is unknown.

Every TCR beta cDNA library bore unique molecular identifiers. Each sample of roughly 0.85 to 11 million input T cells yielded about 500,000 cDNA molecules, so each molecule approximated one T cell. TCRdb re-derived calls from the PCR reads in MiXCR, one entry per CDR3 protein. This table has about 680,000 distinct CDR3 sequences, 55% to 60% appearing once. Sequencing input: blood. This clonotype originated in a girl between 2 and 10 years old with multiple sclerosis. The V call is TRBV9, the J call TRBJ1-2; no reliable D call. The CDR3 loop is CASSPHPDGANYGYTF. The CDR3 DNA sequence: TGTGCCAGCAGCCCGCACCCTGACGGAGCTAACTATGGCTACACCTTC.